This T cell receptor (beta chain) was found in a study of radiotherapy plus CTLA-4 blockade in lung cancer. Study information: Among enrolled patients, roughly 20% responded and less than 40% achieved disease control. Study-wide findings and caveats: In blood, early T cell clone dynamics reportedly predicted response best, together with interferon-beta. The study found tumor-derived TCR clones expanded in blood after radiotherapy plus ipilimumab.

TCRdb's table, derived via immunoSEQ multiplex PCR, lists solely in-frame clones and lacks some. This sample has about 80,000 clones, with under 90% found just once. The germline V gene has CDR1 ENHRY and CDR2 SYGVKD. The length of the CDR3 is 13 residues. V was clipped by 10 bases and J by 7 bases; unmatched bases: 7. CTLA-4 blockade with ipilimumab, together with focal radiation, was given to patients with chemo-refractory metastatic non-small-cell lung cancer. This clone was counted between two and nine times. The target antigen is unknown. This rearrangement joins TRBV10-3 to TRBJ2-1; 10 nucleotides align to TRBD2. The source material was peripheral blood, sampled from a patient treated with radiotherapy plus ipilimumab. The TCR comes from a human donor with non-small cell lung cancer who had stable disease on radiotherapy plus ipilimumab. CDR3 bases: TGTGCCACCCTAGCGGGAGAAAGTAATGAGCAGTTCTTC. Amino acid sequence: CATLAGESNEQFF.